The sequence of this T cell receptor beta chain was determined in a study of regulatory T cells in long-lasting Graves disease. The length of the CDR3 is 14 residues. Germline CDR1 and CDR2: SEHNR and FQNEAQ (reference sequence). Points from the study as a whole: Results may be inaccurate due to the small sample size. Persistent disease preferred TRBV28, TRBJ1-2 and TRBJ2-5; new disease, TRBV20-1 and TRBJ2-1.

In this sample, this clonotype turned up a few times. The antigen is unknown. This may be a read error, as it is one base from a much larger clone. Library construction for TCR beta used iRepertoire HTBI primers and Arm-PCR of CDR3 regions. One entry per CDR3 protein results from TCRdb running MiXCR on the multiplex PCR reads. The sample includes about 530,000 distinct CDR3 sequences, about 16% seen only once; the top ten take roughly 25%. Time point given: newly diagnosed GD, antithyroid drugs for less than 3 months. Following extraction of RNA from PBMCs, that RNA was used to make the TCR library. The same data also contributed to another study, on T cells in Graves' hyperthyroidism and ophthalmopathy. As that report states: Exclusion followed for patients with uncontrolled infection, other autoimmune disease, pregnancy or lactation.

The sequences come from peripheral blood mononuclear cells (PBMCs), collected at new diagnosis, from a patient treated with antithyroid drugs. The sequence was obtained from a woman aged 35-65 years with Graves disease. The rearrangement uses TRBV7-9 and TRBJ2-7; D perhaps matches TRBD1 (6 bases). The DNA end is a closer match to TRBJ2-1, so the J assignment may be wrong. CDR3 bases: TGTGCCAGCAGGCACAGGGAGAGCTCCTACGAGCAGTTCTTC. Translation gives CASRHRESSYEQFF.